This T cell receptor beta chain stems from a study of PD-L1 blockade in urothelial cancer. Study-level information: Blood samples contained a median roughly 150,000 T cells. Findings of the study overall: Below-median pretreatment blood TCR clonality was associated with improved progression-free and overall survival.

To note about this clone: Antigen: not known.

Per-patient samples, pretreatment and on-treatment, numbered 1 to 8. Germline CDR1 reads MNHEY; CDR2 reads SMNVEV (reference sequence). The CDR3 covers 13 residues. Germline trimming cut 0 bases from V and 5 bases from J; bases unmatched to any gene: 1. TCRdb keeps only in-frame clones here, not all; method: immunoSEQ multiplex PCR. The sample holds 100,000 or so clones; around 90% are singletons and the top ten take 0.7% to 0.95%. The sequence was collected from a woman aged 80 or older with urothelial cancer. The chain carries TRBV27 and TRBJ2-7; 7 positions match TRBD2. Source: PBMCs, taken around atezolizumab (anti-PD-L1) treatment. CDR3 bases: TGTGCCAGCAGTTTATCGGGGGGGAACGAGCAGTACTTC. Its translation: CASSLSGGNEQYF.